The next 17 T cell receptor beta chains were all read from a single sample in a study of T cells after yellow fever vaccination. TCRdb re-derived calls from the 5' RACE reads in MiXCR, one entry per CDR3 protein. Among some 320,000 distinct CDR3 sequences listed, approximately 4.5% were seen once. The source material was PBMCs, sampled 15 days after the yellow fever booster vaccination. These receptor sequences come from a man between 18 and 29 years old who received the YFV17D yellow fever vaccine.

The chain has TRBV5-1 and TRBJ1-1, with D uncertain. This CDR3 region has 15 residues. Trimming took 3 bases from V and 4 from J, leaving 16 bases between them. Germline CDR1 SGHRS, CDR2 YFSETQ. Here the CDR3 DNA reads TGCGCCAGCAGCTCAAAAGGACCGGGGAGCACTGAAGCTTTCTTT. As protein: CASSSKGPGSTEAFF.

This clonotype was observed at least ten times. V usage is TRBV30 and J usage is TRBJ1-3; TRBD1 matches 9 bases. The germline gives CDR1 GTSNPN, CDR2 SVGIG (reference sequence). The length of the CDR3 is 15 residues. With V trimmed by 4 bases and J by 4 bases, 8 bases remained unmatched. CDR3: CAWKRDRVSGNTIYF. In nucleotides, the CDR3 is TGTGCCTGGAAACGGGACAGGGTATCCGGAAACACCATATATTTT.

This clonotype was found a few times. One junction end disagrees with the germline gene, perhaps due to a read error. The chain links TRBV14 to TRBJ1-6, with D maybe TRBD1 (5 bases). There are 18 residues in the CDR3. Germline loops: CDR1 SGHDN, CDR2 FVKESK. CDR3 sequence (DNA): TGTGCCAGCAGCCAAGAGGGGCAGTGGGGGGTCTATGATTCACCCCTCCACTTT. This translates into CASSQEGQWGVYDSPLHF. Full variable domain (outside the CDR3, taken from reference TRBV14 and TRBJ1-6): EAGVTQFPSHSVIEKGQTVTLRCDPISGHDNLYWYRRVMGKEIKFLLHFVKESKQDESGMPNNRFLAERTGGTYSTLKVQPAELEDSGVYFCASSQEGQWGVYDSPLHFGNGTRLTVT.

This sequence joins TRBV3-1 and TRBJ2-5, with D unclear. This CDR3 has 14 amino acids. V was shortened by 0 bases and J by 9 bases, with 14 bases between the two germline ends. From germline, CDR1 is LGHDT and CDR2 YNNKEL (reference sequence). CDR3 sequence (DNA): TGTGCCAGCAGCCAAGATCGTCCCCACCAGGCCCAGTACTTC. This codes for CASSQDRPHQAQYF.

This clonotype has a count of ten or more. This sequence joins TRBV5-1 and TRBJ2-3; no firm D call. This CDR3 region has 11 residues. Germline values: CDR1 SGHRS, CDR2 YFSETQ. Trimming removed 4 bases from V and 4 bases from J, with 4 bases in between. CDR3 residues: CASSVSDTQYF. CDR3 DNA: TGCGCCAGCAGCGTCTCAGATACGCAGTATTTT.

This clonotype was counted at least ten times. This sequence joins TRBV27 and TRBJ2-2, with a possible D match to TRBD2 (5 bases). This CDR3 spans 14 amino acids. CDR1 MNHEY and CDR2 SMNVEV come from the germline V gene (reference sequence). V was pared by 7 bases and J by 1 base, with 10 bases between. The CDR3 DNA is TGTGCCAGCACCGTTGAGGGGAACACCGGGGAGCTGTTTTTT. Translating it yields CASTVEGNTGELFF.

This clonotype has a count of ten or more. The V call is TRBV6-6, the J call TRBJ2-3; 9 bases line up with TRBD1. Per the germline V gene, CDR1 is MNHNY and CDR2 is SVGAGI (reference sequence). This CDR3 spans 14 amino acids. The V gene end was trimmed by 8 bases and the J gene end by 11 bases; junction bases not matched to a gene: 14. CDR3 nucleotides: TGTGCCAGCGGACTCACCGGGACAGGGAGTGGGCAGTATTTT. As protein: CASGLTGTGSGQYF.

This clonotype was seen many times. V gene TRBV4-3 combines with J gene TRBJ1-4, with 9 bases fitting TRBD1. The CDR3 runs to 15 residues. Germline-derived CDR1 and CDR2 are LGHNA and YSLEER. After removal of 4 bases from V and 6 bases from J, the junction contained 6 bases not matched to a gene. CDR3 nucleotide sequence: TGCGCCAGCAGCCGCACACAGGGGGCGGATGAAAAACTGTTTTTT. It specifies CASSRTQGADEKLFF.

The rearrangement joins TRBV6-2 or TRBV6-3 to TRBJ1-5; 7 bases agree with TRBD1. Germline V lookup: CDR1 MNHEY, CDR2 SVGEGT. The CDR3 has 15 residues. Trimming removed 5 bases from V and 7 bases from J; junction bases left unmatched: 11. CDR3 bases: TGTGCCAGCAGTGACCAACAGGGGTTGGGGCAGCCCCAGCATTTT. Amino acids: CASSDQQGLGQPQHF.

The chain carries TRBV12-3 or TRBV12-4 and TRBJ1-2; no clear D. This CDR3 has 14 residues. V was cut by 5 bases and J by 3 bases, with 13 bases left in between. The CDR3 reads CASSTDGLYYGYTF. The CDR3 DNA is TGTGCCAGCAGTACCGACGGGCTCTACTATGGCTACACCTTC.

There are a few counts of this clonotype. The chain combines TRBV12-3 or TRBV12-4 with TRBJ2-7; 8 nucleotides match TRBD2. The V gene end was trimmed by 11 bases and the J gene end by 6 bases; junction bases not matched to a gene: 24. This CDR3 is built from 17 residues. Here the CDR3 DNA reads TGTGCCCGTGGGCGGGGGGCCCATCCCTGCATCCTCGGCGAGCAGTACTTC. This encodes CARGRGAHPCILGEQYF.

This clonotype was detected a few times. J is TRBJ1-6 and V is TRBV5-4, with TRBD1 as a possible D gene (5 bases). CDR1 and CDR2 (germline): SGHNT, YYREEE (reference sequence). Trimming removed 0 bases from V and 6 bases from J, with 10 bases in between. The CDR3 is 15 residues long. CDR3 in amino acids: CASSLAGISNSPLHF. As DNA, the CDR3 is TGTGCCAGCAGCTTGGCAGGGATTAGTAATTCACCCCTCCACTTT.

This clonotype was counted ten times or more. The chain links TRBV10-3 to TRBJ2-3; D is perhaps TRBD1 (6 bases). The CDR3 extends over 15 amino acids. V lost 9 bases to trimming and J lost 0 bases, with 16 bases between them. Germline lookup yields CDR1 ENHRY and CDR2 SYGVKD. DNA for the CDR3: TGTGCCATGGGGGCTCGACAGAGTAGCACAGATACGCAGTATTTT. It translates to CAMGARQSSTDTQYF.

The table lists this clonotype with many counts. The rearrangement uses TRBV6-6 and TRBJ2-7, with D possibly matching TRBD1 (6 bases). V lost 3 bases and J 9 bases, leaving 15 bases between the germline ends. Germline CDR1 is MNHNY and CDR2 is SVGAGI (reference sequence). The CDR3 loop spans 13 amino acids. The CDR3 DNA reads TGTGCCAGCAGTTATGCAGGGGCCGACGGGCAGTACTTC. It translates to CASSYAGADGQYF.

This clonotype was seen a few times. The chain joins TRBV4-1 to TRBJ1-1; TRBD1 matches at 12 bases. J lost 0 bases, V lost 0 bases, and 8 bases had no gene match. This CDR3 has 19 amino acids. Per the germline V gene, CDR1 is MGHRA and CDR2 is YSYEKL. In DNA, the CDR3 is TGCGCCAGCAGCCAAGAGCGGGGACAGGGGGCGGCGGTGAACACTGAAGCTTTCTTT. This codes for CASSQERGQGAAVNTEAFF.

This clonotype came up a few times. CDR3 sequence: CASSPMSISSTDTQYF. The CDR3 DNA is TGCGCCAGCAGCCCTATGTCGATTAGCAGCACAGATACGCAGTATTTT. V and J are TRBV4-3 and TRBJ2-3; D is ambiguous. This CDR3 is 16 amino acids long. Germline V gene sequence: CDR1 LGHNA, CDR2 YSLEER. V dropped 4 bases and J dropped 0 bases, with 14 bases sitting between them.

The chain combines TRBV7-2 with TRBJ2-7; maybe TRBD2 (7 bases). Trimming removed 5 bases at V and 3 bases at J, with 14 bases between. The CDR3 has 14 amino acids. CDR1 is SGHTA and CDR2 is FQGNSA in the germline V gene. The CDR3 loop is CASSPGAGDYEQYF. Written as DNA, the CDR3 is TGTGCCAGCAGCCCGGGGGCGGGAGACTACGAGCAGTACTTC.